What follows describes a single T cell receptor beta chain. As yet, its antigen is unknown. The entry originates in a study of T cell responses to AZD1222 COVID-19 vaccine. Whole-study findings and limits: At baseline, just five to seven AZD1222 recipients tested seropositive.

The V gene lost 3 bases and the J gene lost 5 bases, with 7 bases spanning the gap. The germline V gene encodes CDR1 KGHSH and CDR2 LQKENI. CDR3 size: 12 residues. The assay was immunoSEQ multiplex PCR, and TCRdb's table has in-frame clones only and misses some. This table holds under 85,000 clones, around 87% found once. This receptor was obtained from an adult in good health. The chain uses TRBV18 and TRBJ1-1; D call uncertain. This material consisted of peripheral blood, taken on day 0 of AZD1222 vaccination. The chain's CDR3 is CASSPYTTEAFF. In DNA, the CDR3 is TGTGCCAGCTCACCCTACACAACTGAAGCTTTCTTT. The variable domain in full, completed from reference TRBV18 and TRBJ1-1, reads NAGVMQNPRHLVRRRGQEARLRCSPMKGHSHVYWYRQLPEEGLKFMVYLQKENIIDESGMPKERFSAEFPKEGPSILRIQQVVRGDSAAYFCASSPYTTEAFFGQGTRLTVV.